This entry lists 15 T cell receptor beta chains sequenced from one sample in a study of cytomegalovirus exposure and HLA in healthy donors. PCR was performed using 60 Vbeta and 13 Jbeta primers. TCRdb's copy holds only in-frame clones and misses some; the assay was immunoSEQ multiplex PCR. Of about 140,000 clones listed, around 77% were seen once; the top ten hold approximately 4.9%. Specimen: PBMCs. Receptor source: a woman aged 45-65 years in good health and CMV-seronegative.

The rearrangement joins TRBV28 to TRBJ1-1, with no clear D. CDR1 and CDR2 (germline): MDHEN, SYDVKM. V was clipped by 5 bases and J by 5 bases, with 9 bases between them. The CDR3 sequence is 12 residues long. The CDR3 sequence is CASSRRYTEAFF. The DNA of the CDR3 is TGTGCCAGCAGTCGCAGATATACTGAAGCTTTCTTT.

The V and J genes are TRBV29-1 and TRBJ2-5, with 8 bases identical to TRBD1. V lost 1 base, J lost 5 bases, and 6 bases stayed unmatched. The CDR3 is 14 amino acids. Germline lookup yields CDR1 SQVTM and CDR2 ANQGSEA. In DNA form, the CDR3 reads TGCAGCGTTGAAGCCCAGGGGGCTGGGGAGACCCAGTACTTC. Its translation is CSVEAQGAGETQYF.

This sequence joins TRBV2 and TRBJ2-5; 7 nucleotides align to TRBD1. CDR3 size: 14 residues. V dropped 2 bases and J dropped 5; count of bases not matched to a gene: 5. Looked up from germline, CDR1 is SNHLY and CDR2 is FYNNEI. The CDR3 DNA is TGTGCCAGCAGTGAAAACAGGGGTGGGGAGACCCAGTACTTC. Its protein is CASSENRGGETQYF.

This chain links TRBV18 with TRBJ1-2; D is perhaps TRBD1 (6 bases). The CDR3 is 13 amino acids. In germline, CDR1 is KGHSH, CDR2 LQKENI. Trimming cost V 3 bases and J 3 bases, with 8 bases left between them. CDR3 DNA: TGTGCCAGCTCACCCTCAGGGGACTATGGCTACACCTTC. This codes for CASSPSGDYGYTF.

The chain employs TRBV6-6 and TRBJ2-7, with D unresolved. Deletions cut 2 bases from V and 0 bases from J, with 5 bases between. The germline gives CDR1 MNHNY, CDR2 SVGAGI (reference sequence). The CDR3 is made up of 13 amino acids. CDR3 DNA sequence: TGTGCCAGCAGTTACCAGTTCTCCTACGAGCAGTACTTC. Its protein is CASSYQFSYEQYF.

The chain's CDR3 is CASSVTTGASGELFF. The CDR3 DNA reads TGCGCCAGCAGTGTCACTACAGGGGCGAGCGGGGAGCTGTTTTTT. The rearrangement links TRBV5-1 to TRBJ2-2; 7 positions match TRBD1. Germline-derived CDR1 and CDR2 are SGHRS and YFSETQ. V gave up 5 bases and J gave up 7 bases; unmatched junction bases: 11. The CDR3 loop spans 15 amino acids.

The chain joins TRBV2 to TRBJ2-1; 7 bases line up with TRBD2. There are 11 residues in the CDR3. V shed 4 bases, J shed 12 bases, and the junction held 3 bases outside the gene matches. Germline CDR1 and CDR2: SNHLY and FYNNEI. CDR3 DNA sequence: TGTGCCAGCAGTGGGGGGGGGAGGCAGTTCTTC. Translated, it gives CASSGGGRQFF.

The rearrangement joins TRBV6-5 to TRBJ1-6; no clear D. The CDR3 sequence is 16 residues long. Deletions cut 0 bases from V and 2 bases from J, with 8 bases between. The germline CDR1 and CDR2 sequences are MNHEY and SVGAGI. The CDR3 region has the DNA TGTGCCAGCAGTTACTCTTACGGGGCCTATAATTCACCCCTCCACTTT. Protein: CASSYSYGAYNSPLHF.

The V call is TRBV25-1, the J call TRBJ2-1; no reliable D call. The CDR3 length is 14 residues. CDR1 MGHDK and CDR2 SYGVNS come from the germline V gene. V lost 7 bases and J 4 bases, leaving 14 bases between the germline ends. This CDR3 reads CASNGGDHYNEQFF. The CDR3 coding sequence is TGTGCCAGCAACGGCGGAGACCATTACAATGAGCAGTTCTTC.

The gene calls are TRBV6-5 and TRBJ2-7; 8 bases agree with TRBD1. CDR1 and CDR2 from the germline V gene are MNHEY and SVGAGI. The CDR3 loop spans 13 amino acids. Trimming at V came to 10 bases and at J to 0 bases, leaving 5 bases not matched to a gene. The CDR3 sequence is CATLDRVSYEQYF. CDR3 DNA sequence: TGTGCCACCTTGGACAGGGTCTCCTACGAGCAGTACTTC.

The rearrangement links TRBV7-3 to TRBJ2-7; maybe TRBD1 (7 bases). The CDR3 has 15 amino acids. Trimming removed 5 bases at V and 5 bases at J, with 19 bases between. CDR1 and CDR2 from the germline V gene are SGHTA and FQGTGA. CDR3 nucleotide sequence: TGTGCCAGCAGCCCGCAGGGGGGCAGAGGCCACGAGCAGTACTTC. Its translation is CASSPQGGRGHEQYF. Variable domain in full (rest from reference TRBV7-3 and TRBJ2-7): GAGVSQTPSNKVTEKGKYVELRCDPISGHTALYWYRQSLGQGPEFLIYFQGTGAADDSGLPNDRFFAVRPEGSVSTLKIQRTERGDSAVYLCASSPQGGRGHEQYFGPGTRLTVT.

The chain employs TRBV15 and TRBJ2-5; 8 bases align to TRBD1. The CDR3 is 16 amino acids. The V gene end was trimmed by 0 bases and the J gene end by 3 bases; junction bases not matched to a gene: 6. Germline-derived CDR1 and CDR2 are LNHNV and YYDKDF (reference sequence). CDR3 nucleotide sequence: TGTGCCACCAGCAGAGAGGGCGGACAGGGAAAAGAGACCCAGTACTTC. Translation gives CATSREGGQGKETQYF. Complete variable domain (other parts from reference TRBV15 and TRBJ2-5): DAMVIQNPRYQVTQFGKPVTLSCSQTLNHNVMYWYQQKSSQAPKLLFHYYDKDFNNEADTPDNFQSRRPNTSFCFLDIRSPGLGDTAMYLCATSREGGQGKETQYFGPGTRLLVL.

This clone was detected only a few times. The chain uses TRBV7-9 and TRBJ2-1; D may be TRBD2 (6 bases). V was clipped by 1 base and J by 0 bases, with 10 bases between them. The CDR3 spans 16 residues. The germline V gene encodes CDR1 SEHNR and CDR2 FQNEAQ (reference sequence). CDR3 sequence: CASSLGSGSSYNEQFF. CDR3 nucleotides: TGTGCCAGCAGCTTAGGTAGCGGAAGCTCCTACAATGAGCAGTTCTTC.

The genes are TRBV7-8 and TRBJ1-4; tentative D call: TRBD1 (6 bases). In germline, CDR1 is SGHVS, CDR2 FQNEAQ. This CDR3 has 14 amino acids. V was shortened by 1 base and J by 10 bases, with 13 bases between the two germline ends. CDR3 DNA sequence: TGTGCCAGCAGCTTAGAGGGGGAAGTATCAAAACTGTTTTTT. Encoded protein: CASSLEGEVSKLFF.

With regard to this clone: Sequence at one end of the junction differs from germline and may be a read error. J is TRBJ2-2 and V is TRBV7-9; 8 nucleotides agree with TRBD1. This CDR3 region has 14 residues. Germline CDR1 SEHNR, CDR2 FQNEAQ (reference sequence). The CDR3 DNA sequence: TGTGCCAACAGCCGACAGGGGCTCGCCGGGGAGCTGTTTTTT. It codes for CANSRQGLAGELFF.